This T cell receptor beta chain originates from a study of metastatic and nonmetastatic thyroid tumors (dated by TCRdb to about 2020). Concerning the study at large: Repertoires were compared across peripheral blood and tumor or nodule tissue samples from malignant and benign thyroid patients. The paper as a whole reports these results and caveats: TCR beta diversity was reported as significantly higher in malignant tumors than in benign nodules, in both blood and tumor samples.

V loses 4 bases of germline sequence and J loses 3 bases, and the interval between the two ends is 9 bases. The germline V gene sets CDR1 to SGHRS and CDR2 to YFSETQ. Inclusive of the bounding cysteine and phenylalanine, the CDR3 is 13 residues long. Kept here is only the CDR3 DNA, which spans 39 bases and is read in frame from base 1. None of the patients had been given any treatment before thyroid surgery. Using T-cell receptor beta sequencing, the researchers looked back retrospectively at clinical samples from patients, gathered between about 2011 and 2018. About this clone: Which antigen it targets is not known. Base qualities are not recorded, but no much larger clone differs from it by a single base.

Library construction relied on PCR. Sequencing relied on an Illumina HiSeq 4000. The TCR beta-chain CDR3 region of each patient was profiled by high-throughput sequencing. In the source study's methods: A classifier to discriminate distant-metastatic papillary thyroid cancer patients was built from CDR3 differences across clinicopathological groups. The Shannon index was used to measure repertoire diversity, and the Morisita-Horn index was used to measure how similar tumor and blood repertoires were. TCRdb ran its own pipeline on the public reads, namely fastp trimming at Q25 and MiXCR clone calling, and kept in-frame beta chains. In this record, the V and J calls reflect TCRdb's handling and not the investigators' own analysis. Counted in this sample were thousands of clones; about 40% of them appeared once. The ten top clones hold 20% to 25% of the sample.

Material: tumor tissue. This receptor was identified in a female donor with papillary thyroid cancer or a benign thyroid nodule (not recorded which). Some clones in this sample may be carry-over from other donors' samples. Recombination joined TRBV5-1 with TRBJ2-3; the D segment cannot be called with confidence. CDR3 sequence: CASSTAATDTQYF. The DNA sequence follows: TGCGCCAGCAGCACCGCCGCGACAGATACGCAGTATTTT.